This T cell receptor (beta chain) is from a study of TIL therapy for anti-PD-1-resistant metastatic lung cancer. Study information: Tumor harvest preceded PD-1/PD-L1 blockade, followed by nivolumab treatment.

Time point here: pre-treatment sample, taken before nivolumab and TIL therapy. This clone was counted only a few times. V lost 4 bases to trimming and J lost 2 bases; unmatched junction nucleotides: 14. The CDR3 length is 17 residues. Germline CDR1 and CDR2: SGHNT and YYREEE (reference sequence). The libraries were made with immunoSEQ v3. Using immunoSEQ multiplex PCR, the repertoire was profiled, and TCRdb retains in-frame clones only, with some absent. The table lists tens of thousands of clones, roughly 70% of them singletons. The starting material was blood, obtained at baseline. The origin of this receptor is a person aged 25-85 years with non-small cell lung cancer. V gene TRBV5-4 combines with J gene TRBJ2-5; 7 bases align to TRBD2. DNA for the CDR3: TGTGCCAGCAGCCGGGTTCCTCTCACGGGGGGACAAGAGACCCAGTACTTC. It specifies CASSRVPLTGGQETQYF.